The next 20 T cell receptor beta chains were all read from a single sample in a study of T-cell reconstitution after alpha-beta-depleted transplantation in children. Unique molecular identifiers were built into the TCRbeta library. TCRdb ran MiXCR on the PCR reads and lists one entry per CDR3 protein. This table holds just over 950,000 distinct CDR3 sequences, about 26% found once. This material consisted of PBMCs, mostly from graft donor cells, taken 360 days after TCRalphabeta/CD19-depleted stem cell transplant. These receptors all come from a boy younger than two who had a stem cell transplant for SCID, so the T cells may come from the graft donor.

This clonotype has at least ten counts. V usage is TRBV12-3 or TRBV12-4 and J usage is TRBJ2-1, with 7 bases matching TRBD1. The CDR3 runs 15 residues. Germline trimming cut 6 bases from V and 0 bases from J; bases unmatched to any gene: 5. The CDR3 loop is CASSPQGSSYNEQFF. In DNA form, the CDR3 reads TGTGCCAGCAGCCCACAGGGGTCCTCCTACAATGAGCAGTTCTTC.

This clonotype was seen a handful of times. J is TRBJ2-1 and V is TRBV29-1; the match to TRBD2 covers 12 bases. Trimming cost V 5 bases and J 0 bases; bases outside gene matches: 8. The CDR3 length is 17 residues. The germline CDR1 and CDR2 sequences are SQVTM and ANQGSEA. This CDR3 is CSVRGLAGGISYNEQFF. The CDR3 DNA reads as TGCAGCGTTCGCGGGCTAGCGGGGGGGATCTCCTACAATGAGCAGTTCTTC.

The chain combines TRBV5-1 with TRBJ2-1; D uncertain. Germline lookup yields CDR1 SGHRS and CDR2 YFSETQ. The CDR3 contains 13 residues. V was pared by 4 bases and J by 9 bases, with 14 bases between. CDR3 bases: TGCGCCAGCAGCCCCAATCCTTCACGTGAGCAGTTCTTC. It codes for CASSPNPSREQFF.

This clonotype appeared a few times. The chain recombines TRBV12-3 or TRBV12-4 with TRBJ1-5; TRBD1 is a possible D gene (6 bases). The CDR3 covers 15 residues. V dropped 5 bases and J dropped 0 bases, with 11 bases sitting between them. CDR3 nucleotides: TGTGCCAGCAGTCTCTGGGGGCATAGCAATCAGCCCCAGCATTTT. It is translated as CASSLWGHSNQPQHF.

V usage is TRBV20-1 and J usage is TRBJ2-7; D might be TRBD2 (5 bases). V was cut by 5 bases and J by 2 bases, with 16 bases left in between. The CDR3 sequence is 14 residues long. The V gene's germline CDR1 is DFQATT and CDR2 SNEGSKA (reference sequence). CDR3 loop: CSAQLGLDPYEQYF. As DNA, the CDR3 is TGCAGTGCTCAGCTCGGACTCGATCCCTACGAGCAGTACTTC.

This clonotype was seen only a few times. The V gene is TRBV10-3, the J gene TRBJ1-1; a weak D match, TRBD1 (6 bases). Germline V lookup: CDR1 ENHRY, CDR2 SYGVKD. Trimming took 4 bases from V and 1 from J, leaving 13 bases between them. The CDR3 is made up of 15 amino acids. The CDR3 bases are TGTGCCATCAGTGGACAGGTAACCGGGAACACTGAAGCTTTCTTT. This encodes CAISGQVTGNTEAFF.

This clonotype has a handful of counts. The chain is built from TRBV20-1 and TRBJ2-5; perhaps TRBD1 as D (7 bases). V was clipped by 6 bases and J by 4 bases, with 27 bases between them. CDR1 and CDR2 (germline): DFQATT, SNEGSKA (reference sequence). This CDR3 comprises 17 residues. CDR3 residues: CSASWPTGAYGRETQYF. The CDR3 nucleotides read TGCAGTGCCTCCTGGCCTACAGGGGCGTACGGGAGAGAGACCCAGTACTTC.

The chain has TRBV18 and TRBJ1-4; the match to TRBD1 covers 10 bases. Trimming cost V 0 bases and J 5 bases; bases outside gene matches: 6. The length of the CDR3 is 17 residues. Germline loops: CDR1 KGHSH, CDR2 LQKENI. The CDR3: CASSPPGQGPRNEKLFF. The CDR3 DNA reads TGTGCCAGCTCACCACCGGGACAGGGGCCCCGAAATGAAAAACTGTTTTTT. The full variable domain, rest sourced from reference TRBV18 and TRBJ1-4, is NAGVMQNPRHLVRRRGQEARLRCSPMKGHSHVYWYRQLPEEGLKFMVYLQKENIIDESGMPKERFSAEFPKEGPSILRIQQVVRGDSAAYFCASSPPGQGPRNEKLFFGSGTQLSVL.

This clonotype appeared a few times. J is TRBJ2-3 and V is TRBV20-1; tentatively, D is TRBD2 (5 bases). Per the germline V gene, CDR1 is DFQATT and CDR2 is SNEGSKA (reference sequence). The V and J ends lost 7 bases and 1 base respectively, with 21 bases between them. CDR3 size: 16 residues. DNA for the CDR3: TGCAGTGTTGAGAGGACCGGGGAGACCGGCACAGATACGCAGTATTTT. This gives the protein CSVERTGETGTDTQYF.

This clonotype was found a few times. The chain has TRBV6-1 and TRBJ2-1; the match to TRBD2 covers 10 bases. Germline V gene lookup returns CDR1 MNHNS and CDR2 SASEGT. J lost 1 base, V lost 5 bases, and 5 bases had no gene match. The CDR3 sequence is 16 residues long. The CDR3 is CASSLAGASSYNEQFF. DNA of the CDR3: TGTGCCAGCAGTCTAGCGGGGGCATCTTCCTACAATGAGCAGTTCTTC.

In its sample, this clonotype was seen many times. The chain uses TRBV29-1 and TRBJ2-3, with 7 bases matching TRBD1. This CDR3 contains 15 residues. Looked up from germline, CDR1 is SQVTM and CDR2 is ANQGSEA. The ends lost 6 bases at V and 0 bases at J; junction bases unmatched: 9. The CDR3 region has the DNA TGCAGCGTATCCGGGACAGCGCCTAGCACAGATACGCAGTATTTT. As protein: CSVSGTAPSTDTQYF.

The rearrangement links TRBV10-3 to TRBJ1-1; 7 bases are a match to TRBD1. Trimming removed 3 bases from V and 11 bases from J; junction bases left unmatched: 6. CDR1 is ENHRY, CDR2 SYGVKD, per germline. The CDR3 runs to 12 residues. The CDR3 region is CAISDDRASAFF. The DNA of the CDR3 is TGTGCCATCAGTGACGACAGGGCCAGTGCTTTCTTT.

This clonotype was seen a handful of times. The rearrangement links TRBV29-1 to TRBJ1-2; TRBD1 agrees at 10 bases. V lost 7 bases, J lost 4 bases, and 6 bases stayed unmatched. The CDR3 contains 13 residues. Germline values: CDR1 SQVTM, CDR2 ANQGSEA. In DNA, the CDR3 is TGCAGCGCCTTGGGACAGGGGACCTATGGCTACACCTTC. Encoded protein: CSALGQGTYGYTF.

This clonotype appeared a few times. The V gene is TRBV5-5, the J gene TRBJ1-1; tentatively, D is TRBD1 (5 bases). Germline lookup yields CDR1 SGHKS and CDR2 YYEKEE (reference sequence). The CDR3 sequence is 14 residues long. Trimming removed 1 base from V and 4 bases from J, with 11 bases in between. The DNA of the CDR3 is TGTGCCAGCAGCTTGTGGGCAGGGAGCACTGAAGCTTTCTTT. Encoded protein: CASSLWAGSTEAFF.

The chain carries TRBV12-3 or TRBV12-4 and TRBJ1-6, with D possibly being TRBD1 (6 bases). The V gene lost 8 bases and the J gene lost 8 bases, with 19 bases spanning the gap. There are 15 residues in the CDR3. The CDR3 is CASAPGGGNYSPLHF. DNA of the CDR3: TGTGCCAGCGCACCAGGAGGGGGGAACTATTCACCCCTCCACTTT.

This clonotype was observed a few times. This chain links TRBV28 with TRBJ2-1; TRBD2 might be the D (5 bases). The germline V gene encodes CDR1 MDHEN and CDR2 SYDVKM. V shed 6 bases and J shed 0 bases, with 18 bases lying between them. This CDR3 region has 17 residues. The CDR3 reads CASSVEPGWSSYNEQFF. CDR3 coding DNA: TGTGCCAGCAGCGTGGAACCGGGGTGGAGCTCCTACAATGAGCAGTTCTTC.

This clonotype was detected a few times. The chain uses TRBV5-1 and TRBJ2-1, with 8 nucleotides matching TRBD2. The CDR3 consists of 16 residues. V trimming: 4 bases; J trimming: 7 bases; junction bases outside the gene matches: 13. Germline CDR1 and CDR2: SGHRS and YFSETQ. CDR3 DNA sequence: TGCGCCAGCAGCCCCGTTGAAGCGGGGGTCGCAAATGAGCAGTTCTTC. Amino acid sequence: CASSPVEAGVANEQFF.

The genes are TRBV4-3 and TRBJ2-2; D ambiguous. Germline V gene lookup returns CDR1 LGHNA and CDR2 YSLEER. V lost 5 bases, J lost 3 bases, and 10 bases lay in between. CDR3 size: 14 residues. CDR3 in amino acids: CASSGSTYTGELFF. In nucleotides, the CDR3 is TGCGCCAGCAGCGGTAGCACCTACACCGGGGAGCTGTTTTTT.

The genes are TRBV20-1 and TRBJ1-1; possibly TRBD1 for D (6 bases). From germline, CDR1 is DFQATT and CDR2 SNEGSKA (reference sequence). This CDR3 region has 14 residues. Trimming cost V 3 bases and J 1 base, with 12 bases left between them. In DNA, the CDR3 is TGCAGTGCTAGGGACAGCCGGCGGAACACTGAAGCTTTCTTT. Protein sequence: CSARDSRRNTEAFF.

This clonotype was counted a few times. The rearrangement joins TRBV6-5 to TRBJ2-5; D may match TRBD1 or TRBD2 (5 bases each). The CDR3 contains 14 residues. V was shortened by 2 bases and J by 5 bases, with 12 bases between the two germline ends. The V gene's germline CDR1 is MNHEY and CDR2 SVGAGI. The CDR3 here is CASSYGRGVETQYF. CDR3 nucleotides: TGTGCCAGCAGTTACGGACGAGGGGTTGAGACCCAGTACTTC.